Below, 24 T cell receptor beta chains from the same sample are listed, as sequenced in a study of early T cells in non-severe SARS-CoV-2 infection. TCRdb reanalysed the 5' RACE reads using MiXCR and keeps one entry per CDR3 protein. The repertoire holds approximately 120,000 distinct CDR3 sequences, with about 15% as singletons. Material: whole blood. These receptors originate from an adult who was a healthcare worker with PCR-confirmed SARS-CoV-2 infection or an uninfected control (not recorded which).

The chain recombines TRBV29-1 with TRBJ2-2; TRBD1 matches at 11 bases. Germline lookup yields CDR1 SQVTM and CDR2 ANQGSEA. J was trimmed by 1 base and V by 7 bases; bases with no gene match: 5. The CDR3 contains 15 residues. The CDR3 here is CSAGGTGGNTGELFF. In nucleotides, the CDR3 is TGCAGCGCCGGAGGGACAGGGGGGAACACCGGGGAGCTGTTTTTT.

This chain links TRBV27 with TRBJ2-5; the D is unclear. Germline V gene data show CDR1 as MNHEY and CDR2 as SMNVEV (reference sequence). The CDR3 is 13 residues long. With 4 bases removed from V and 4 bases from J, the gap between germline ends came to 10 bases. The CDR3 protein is CASSSWPPETQYF. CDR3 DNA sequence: TGTGCCAGCAGTTCTTGGCCCCCAGAGACCCAGTACTTC.

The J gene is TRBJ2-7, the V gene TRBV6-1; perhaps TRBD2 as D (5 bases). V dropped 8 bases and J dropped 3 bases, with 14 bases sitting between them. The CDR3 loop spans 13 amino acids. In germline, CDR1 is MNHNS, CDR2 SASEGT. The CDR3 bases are TGTGCCAGCGGACTCGGTCCCAACTACGAGCAGTACTTC. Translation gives CASGLGPNYEQYF.

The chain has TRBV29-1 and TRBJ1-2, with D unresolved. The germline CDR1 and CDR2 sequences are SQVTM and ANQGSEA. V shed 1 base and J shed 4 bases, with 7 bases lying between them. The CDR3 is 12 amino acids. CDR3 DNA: TGCAGCGTTGAAGCTCCTAGCTATGGCTACACCTTC. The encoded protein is CSVEAPSYGYTF.

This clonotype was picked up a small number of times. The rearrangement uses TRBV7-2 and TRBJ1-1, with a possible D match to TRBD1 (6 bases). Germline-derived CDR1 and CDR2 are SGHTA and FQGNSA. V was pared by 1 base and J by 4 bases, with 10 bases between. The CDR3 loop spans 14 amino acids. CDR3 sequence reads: CASSLGWGLTEAFF. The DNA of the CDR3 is TGTGCCAGCAGCTTAGGTTGGGGGCTCACTGAAGCTTTCTTT.

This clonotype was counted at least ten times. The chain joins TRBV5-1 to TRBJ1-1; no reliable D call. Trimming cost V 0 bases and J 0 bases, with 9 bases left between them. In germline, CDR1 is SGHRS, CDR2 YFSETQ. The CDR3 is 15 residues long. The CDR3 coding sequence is TGCGCCAGCAGCTTGGACGTGGCGATGAACACTGAAGCTTTCTTT. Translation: CASSLDVAMNTEAFF.

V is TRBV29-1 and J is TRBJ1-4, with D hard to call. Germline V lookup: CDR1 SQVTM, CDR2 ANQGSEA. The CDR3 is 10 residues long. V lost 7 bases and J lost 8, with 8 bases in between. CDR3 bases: TGCAGCGCTCTTTGGGAAAAACTGTTTTTT. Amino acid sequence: CSALWEKLFF.

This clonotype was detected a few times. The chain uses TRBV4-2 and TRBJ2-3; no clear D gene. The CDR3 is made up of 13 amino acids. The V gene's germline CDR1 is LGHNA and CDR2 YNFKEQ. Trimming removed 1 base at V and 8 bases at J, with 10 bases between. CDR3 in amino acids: CASSQVSGGTQYF. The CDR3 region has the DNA TGTGCCAGCAGCCAAGTGTCAGGTGGTACGCAGTATTTT.

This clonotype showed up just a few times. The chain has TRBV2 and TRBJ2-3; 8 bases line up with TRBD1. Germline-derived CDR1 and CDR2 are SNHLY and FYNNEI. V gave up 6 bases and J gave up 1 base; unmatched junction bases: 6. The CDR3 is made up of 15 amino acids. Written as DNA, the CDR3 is TGTGCCAGCAGGGCCGACAGGGGAGGCACAGATACGCAGTATTTT. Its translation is CASRADRGGTDTQYF.

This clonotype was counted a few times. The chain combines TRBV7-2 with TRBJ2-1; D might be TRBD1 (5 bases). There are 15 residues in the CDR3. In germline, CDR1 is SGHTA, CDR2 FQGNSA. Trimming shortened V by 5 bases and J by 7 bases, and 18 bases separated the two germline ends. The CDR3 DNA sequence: TGTGCCAGCAGCCCTAGTTGGGGCAGGGCTAATGAGCAGTTCTTC. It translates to CASSPSWGRANEQFF.

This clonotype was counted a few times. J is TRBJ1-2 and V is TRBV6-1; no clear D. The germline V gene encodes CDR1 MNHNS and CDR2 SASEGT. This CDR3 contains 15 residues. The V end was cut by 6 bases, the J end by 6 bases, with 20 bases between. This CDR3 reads CASRPRGEPPDGYTF. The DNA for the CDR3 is TGTGCCAGCAGACCTCGCGGAGAACCTCCTGATGGCTACACCTTC.

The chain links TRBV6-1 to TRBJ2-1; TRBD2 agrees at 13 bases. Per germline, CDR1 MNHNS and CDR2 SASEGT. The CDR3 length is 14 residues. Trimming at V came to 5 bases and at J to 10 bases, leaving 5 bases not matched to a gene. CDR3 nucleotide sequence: TGTGCCAGCAGTACTAGCGGGGGGGTCGGAGAGCAGTTCTTC. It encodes CASSTSGGVGEQFF.

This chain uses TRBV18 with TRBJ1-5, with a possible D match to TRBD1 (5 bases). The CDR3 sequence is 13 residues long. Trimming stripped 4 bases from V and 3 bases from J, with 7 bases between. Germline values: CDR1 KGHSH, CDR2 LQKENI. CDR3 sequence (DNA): TGTGCCAGCTCACAGGGGAACAATCAGCCCCAGCATTTT. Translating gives CASSQGNNQPQHF.

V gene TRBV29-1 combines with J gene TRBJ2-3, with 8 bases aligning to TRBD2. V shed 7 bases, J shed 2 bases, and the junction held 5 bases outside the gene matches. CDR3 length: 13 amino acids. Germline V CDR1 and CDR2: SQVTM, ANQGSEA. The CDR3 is CSGSGVLTDTQYF. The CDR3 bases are TGCAGCGGTAGCGGGGTCCTCACAGATACGCAGTATTTT.

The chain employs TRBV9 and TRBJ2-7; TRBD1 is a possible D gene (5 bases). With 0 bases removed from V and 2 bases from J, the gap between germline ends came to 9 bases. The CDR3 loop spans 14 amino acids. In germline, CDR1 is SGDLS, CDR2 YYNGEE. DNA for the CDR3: TGTGCCAGCAGCGTAGCAGGACAAGCCTACGAGCAGTACTTC. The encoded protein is CASSVAGQAYEQYF.

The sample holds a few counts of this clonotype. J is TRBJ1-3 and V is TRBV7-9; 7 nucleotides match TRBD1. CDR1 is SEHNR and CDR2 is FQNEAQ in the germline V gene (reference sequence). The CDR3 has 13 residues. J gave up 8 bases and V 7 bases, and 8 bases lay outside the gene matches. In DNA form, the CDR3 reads TGTGCCAGCACTCTGACAGGGTCGGACACCATATATTTT. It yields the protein CASTLTGSDTIYF.

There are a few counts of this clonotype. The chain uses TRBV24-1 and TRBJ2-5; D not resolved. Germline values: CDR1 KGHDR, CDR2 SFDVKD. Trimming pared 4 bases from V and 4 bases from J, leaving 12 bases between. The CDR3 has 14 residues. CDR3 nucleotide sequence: TGTGCCACCAGTGAATCCGGTGGCCGAGAGACCCAGTACTTC. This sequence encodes CATSESGGRETQYF.

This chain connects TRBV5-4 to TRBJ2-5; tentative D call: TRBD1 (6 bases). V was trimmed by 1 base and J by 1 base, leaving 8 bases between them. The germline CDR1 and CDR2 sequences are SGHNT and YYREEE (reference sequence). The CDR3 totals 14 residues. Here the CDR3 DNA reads TGTGCCAGCAGCTTGATGGGGGCCCAAGAGACCCAGTACTTC. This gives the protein CASSLMGAQETQYF.

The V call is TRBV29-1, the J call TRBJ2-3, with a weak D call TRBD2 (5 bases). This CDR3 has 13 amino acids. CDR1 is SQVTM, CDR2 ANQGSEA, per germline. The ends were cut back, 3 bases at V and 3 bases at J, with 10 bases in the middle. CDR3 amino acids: CSVESPGTDTQYF. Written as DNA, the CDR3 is TGCAGCGTTGAGAGCCCGGGAACAGATACGCAGTATTTT.

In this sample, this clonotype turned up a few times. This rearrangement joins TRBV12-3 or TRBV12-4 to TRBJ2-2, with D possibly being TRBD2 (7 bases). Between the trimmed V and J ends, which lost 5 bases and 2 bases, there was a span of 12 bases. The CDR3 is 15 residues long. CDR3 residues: CASSPAGANTGELFF. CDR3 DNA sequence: TGTGCCAGCAGTCCCGCGGGGGCTAACACCGGGGAGCTGTTTTTT.

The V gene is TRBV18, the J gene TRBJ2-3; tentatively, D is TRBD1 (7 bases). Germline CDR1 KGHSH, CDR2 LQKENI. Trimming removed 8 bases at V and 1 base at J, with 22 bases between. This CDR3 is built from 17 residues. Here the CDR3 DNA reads TGTGCCAGCACGCCCCGGTGGCAGGGGGGAGGCACAGATACGCAGTATTTT. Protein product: CASTPRWQGGGTDTQYF.

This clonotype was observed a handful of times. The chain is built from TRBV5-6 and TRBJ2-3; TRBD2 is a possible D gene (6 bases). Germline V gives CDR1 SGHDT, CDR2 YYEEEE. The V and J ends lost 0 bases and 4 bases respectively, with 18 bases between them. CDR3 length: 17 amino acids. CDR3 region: CASSLAGGPDPPDTQYF. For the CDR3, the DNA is TGTGCCAGCAGCTTGGCCGGAGGGCCCGACCCCCCAGATACGCAGTATTTT.

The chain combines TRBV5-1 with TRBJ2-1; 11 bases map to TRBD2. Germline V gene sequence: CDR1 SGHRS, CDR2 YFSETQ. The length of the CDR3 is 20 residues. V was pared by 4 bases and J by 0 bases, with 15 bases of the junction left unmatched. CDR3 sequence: CASSPGALAGGHRSYNEQFF. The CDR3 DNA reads TGCGCCAGCAGCCCGGGGGCCCTAGCGGGGGGTCATCGCTCCTACAATGAGCAGTTCTTC.

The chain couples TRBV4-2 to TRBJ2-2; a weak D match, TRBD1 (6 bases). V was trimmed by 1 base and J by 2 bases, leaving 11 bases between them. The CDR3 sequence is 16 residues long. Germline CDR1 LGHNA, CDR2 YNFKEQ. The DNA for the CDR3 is TGTGCCAGCAGCCAAGGAGACAGGACCAACACCGGGGAGCTGTTTTTT. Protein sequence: CASSQGDRTNTGELFF.